Given below is one TCR beta chain in context. Its antigen remains unidentified. The entry originates in a study of cytomegalovirus exposure and HLA in healthy donors. Broader study findings: A later analysis found that most CMV-associated TCR beta chains appeared HLA-restricted. Most sequenced TCRs were rare (though some public TCRs occurred in many donors). In a later analysis, parvovirus B19, influenza, CMV and Epstein-Barr virus appeared linked to several top co-occurrence clusters.

Primers: 60 Vbeta forward and 13 Jbeta reverse. Per the original data handling: An analysis that came later counted 77 million or so unique TCR beta chains, approximately 9.9 million shared. The table came from immunoSEQ multiplex PCR; TCRdb's copy has only in-frame clones and leaves some out. From that table come the V and J calls and clone size; the DNA was used to work out D and trimming. The sample has about 120,000 clones; 75% are singletons. The TCR originated in a woman in her 40s in good health and CMV-seropositive. The sequencing input was PBMCs.

The CDR3 sequence: CASSPRGASPLHF. CDR3 nucleotide sequence: TGTGCCAGCAGTCCCCGCGGGGCGTCACCCCTCCACTTT. The V gene is TRBV2, the J gene TRBJ1-6, with TRBD1 as a possible D gene (5 bases). V lost 5 bases, J lost 10 bases, and 12 bases lay in between. The CDR3 is made up of 13 amino acids. The germline V gene encodes CDR1 SNHLY and CDR2 FYNNEI.